Listed below are T cell receptor beta chains from one sample, sequenced in a study of shared clonotypes between healthy human individuals. Assay used: immunoSEQ multiplex PCR; TCRdb lists only in-frame clones, some missing. The table shows about 2.3 million clones, with approximately 93% occurring only once. The sample consisted of naive CD4+ T cells from PBMCs. The receptors here all came from a man aged 18 to 35 in good health. Some clones in this sample may be carry-over from other donors' samples. CDR3s include the opening cysteine and the closing phenylalanine or tryptophan.

V,J,CDR3
TRBV7-9,TRBJ2-7,CASSSYRGSGYEQYF
TRBV7-2,TRBJ1-3,CASSQIGGYTIYF
TRBV7-9,TRBJ1-4,CASSLGEGLDEKLFF
TRBV2,TRBJ1-2,CASSEIRGEGYTF
TRBV6-1,TRBJ2-3,CASSVKVTDTQYF
TRBV18,TRBJ1-1,CASSPDSTVVNTEAFF
TRBV5-8,TRBJ2-7,CASNWDRSYEQYF
TRBV5-1,TRBJ1-2,CASSSGGGYGYTF
TRBV28,TRBJ1-2,CASSLRDHGRGYTF
TRBV5-4,TRBJ2-1,CATAGHQSYNEQFF
TRBV5-1,TRBJ2-1,CASSLAASGSYEQFF
TRBV5-4,TRBJ1-2,CASSLGQGGDGYTF
TRBV2,TRBJ2-5,CASRSQLEETQYF
TRBV7-9,TRBJ1-2,CASSPGRDGYTF
TRBV6-1,TRBJ2-7,CASSWDREDEQYF
TRBV19,TRBJ2-1,CASRPRGGEQFF
TRBV19,TRBJ1-2,CASSPGRGNHNYGYTF
TRBV15,TRBJ2-5,CATSRNRAETQYF
TRBV10-3,TRBJ2-5,CAIGLPQETQYF
TRBV9,TRBJ2-1,CASSVKSGFSYNEQFF
TRBV11-1,TRBJ2-7,CASSLAGLAYEQYF
TRBV29-1,TRBJ1-3,CSVGDSLGNTIYF
TRBV6-1,TRBJ2-3,CASKGGPISDTQYF
TRBV18,TRBJ2-3,CASSPPEGTQRNTDTQYF
TRBV6-5,TRBJ2-1,CASSRLAYSYNEQFF
TRBV15,TRBJ2-7,CATSRVFRKDEQYF
TRBV30,TRBJ1-5,CAWSVLGGNQPQHF
TRBV5-1,TRBJ1-1,CASSLENRNTEAFF
TRBV27,TRBJ2-5,CASAELGGVDRTQYF